This is a list of T cell receptor beta chains from one sample in a study of cytotoxic CD8 clonotypes in ibrutinib-treated CLL. Data came from immunoSEQ multiplex PCR; TCRdb stores just in-frame clones and leaves some out. The repertoire holds some 17,000 clones, approximately 81% seen once, with 15% to 20% in the top ten. Material: PBMCs, obtained before ibrutinib treatment. The source is a human donor with chronic lymphocytic leukemia. Both conserved end residues are part of each CDR3. D genes are given only for firm matches.

D gene: .; V gene: TRBV2; J gene: TRBJ2-7; CDR3 protein: CASSRQGRADEQYF; CDR3 DNA: TGTGCCAGCAGTCGACAGGGGAGGGCCGACGAGCAGTACTTC
D gene: .; V gene: TRBV14; J gene: TRBJ2-1; CDR3 protein: CASSQDLGGPYNEQFF; CDR3 DNA: TGTGCCAGCAGCCAAGATTTGGGTGGACCTTACAATGAGCAGTTCTTC
D gene: .; V gene: TRBV19; J gene: TRBJ2-7; CDR3 protein: CASSMGPPDEQYF; CDR3 DNA: TGTGCCAGTAGTATGGGACCGCCTGACGAGCAGTACTTC
D gene: .; V gene: TRBV19; J gene: TRBJ1-5; CDR3 protein: CASRLWFGESGQPQHF; CDR3 DNA: TGTGCCAGTAGACTGTGGTTTGGGGAGTCGGGCCAGCCCCAGCATTTT
D gene: .; V gene: TRBV7-9; J gene: TRBJ1-2; CDR3 protein: CASSLKGDRDTYGYTF; CDR3 DNA: TGTGCCAGCAGCTTAAAGGGGGATCGGGACACCTATGGCTACACCTTC
D gene: TRBD2; V gene: TRBV29-1; J gene: TRBJ2-1; CDR3 protein: CSVENGGRYSIDEQFF; CDR3 DNA: TGCAGCGTTGAAAATGGCGGGAGGTATAGTATCGATGAGCAGTTCTTC
D gene: .; V gene: TRBV7-6; J gene: TRBJ1-5; CDR3 protein: CASSLAPSNQPQHF; CDR3 DNA: TGTGCCAGCAGCTTAGCGCCTAGCAATCAGCCCCAGCATTTT
D gene: TRBD1; V gene: TRBV9; J gene: TRBJ1-4; CDR3 protein: CASSVAGAPAGGKEKLFF; CDR3 DNA: TGTGCCAGCAGCGTAGCTGGGGCCCCGGCAGGGGGTAAGGAAAAACTGTTTTTT
D gene: TRBD2; V gene: TRBV19; J gene: TRBJ2-1; CDR3 protein: CASRGTSDGGEQFF; CDR3 DNA: TGTGCCAGTAGGGGGACTAGCGACGGGGGTGAGCAGTTCTTC
D gene: .; V gene: TRBV9; J gene: TRBJ2-2; CDR3 protein: CASSVEPSVGELFF; CDR3 DNA: TGTGCCAGCAGCGTAGAGCCTAGCGTCGGGGAGCTGTTTTTT
D gene: .; V gene: TRBV6-5; J gene: TRBJ1-1; CDR3 protein: CASSYGIMNTEAFF; CDR3 DNA: TGTGCCAGCAGTTACGGGATCATGAACACTGAAGCTTTCTTT